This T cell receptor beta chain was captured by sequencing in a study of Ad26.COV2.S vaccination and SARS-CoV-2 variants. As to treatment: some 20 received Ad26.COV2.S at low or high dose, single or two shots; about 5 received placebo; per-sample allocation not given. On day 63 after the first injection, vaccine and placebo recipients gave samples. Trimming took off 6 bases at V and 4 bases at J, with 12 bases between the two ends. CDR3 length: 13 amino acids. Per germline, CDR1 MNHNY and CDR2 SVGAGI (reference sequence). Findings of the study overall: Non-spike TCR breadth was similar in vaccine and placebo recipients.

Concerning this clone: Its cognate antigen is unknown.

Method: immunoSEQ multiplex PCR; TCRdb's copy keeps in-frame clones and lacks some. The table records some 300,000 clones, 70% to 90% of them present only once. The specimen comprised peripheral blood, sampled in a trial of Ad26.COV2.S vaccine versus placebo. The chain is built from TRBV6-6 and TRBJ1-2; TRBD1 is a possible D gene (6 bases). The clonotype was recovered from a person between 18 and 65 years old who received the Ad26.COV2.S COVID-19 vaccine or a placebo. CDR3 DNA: TGTGCCAGCAGGTCCGGGGGCGCCTATGGCTACACCTTC. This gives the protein CASRSGGAYGYTF.